Listed below are T cell receptor beta chains from one sample, sequenced in a study of T cell changes during pregnancy in multiple sclerosis. Method: immunoSEQ multiplex PCR; TCRdb's copy keeps in-frame clones and lacks some. The sample contains 56,000 or so clones, 80% to 90% of which appear only once. The starting material was CD4+ T cells from peripheral blood mononuclear cells, obtained in the third trimester of pregnancy. The receptors originated from a female donor with multiple sclerosis, enrolled in a pregnancy study. Each CDR3 is given with its conserved first and last residue. D genes are given only for firm matches. Not all rows give a size; the values are once, few, many and, for expanded clones, a class.

d_gene: NA; abundance: NA; j_gene: TRBJ2-6; v_gene: TRBV29-1; CDR3aa: CSVDGVSGANVLTF; CDR3nt: TGCAGCGTTGACGGTGTCTCTGGGGCCAACGTCCTGACTTTC
d_gene: TRBD1; abundance: once; j_gene: TRBJ1-2; v_gene: TRBV29-1; CDR3aa: CSVGTGGSNYGYTF; CDR3nt: TGCAGCGTCGGCACAGGGGGTTCCAACTATGGCTACACCTTC
d_gene: TRBD1; abundance: NA; j_gene: TRBJ1-2; v_gene: TRBV9; CDR3aa: CASSARGLEILAGRDDGYTF; CDR3nt: TGTGCCAGCAGCGCGAGGGGGCTTGAAATATTAGCGGGAAGAGATGATGGCTACACCTTC
d_gene: TRBD2; abundance: NA; j_gene: TRBJ2-2; v_gene: TRBV2; CDR3aa: CASSEAGGGAGELFF; CDR3nt: TGTGCCAGCAGTGAAGCGGGGGGGGGAGCCGGGGAGCTGTTTTTT
d_gene: TRBD1; abundance: NA; j_gene: TRBJ1-6; v_gene: TRBV7-2; CDR3aa: CASSFGTGFFSYNSPLHF; CDR3nt: TGTGCCAGCAGCTTTGGGACAGGGTTTTTTTCCTATAATTCACCCCTCCACTTT
d_gene: NA; abundance: NA; j_gene: TRBJ1-4; v_gene: TRBV6-5; CDR3aa: CASSGKQEWAEKLFF; CDR3nt: TGTGCCAGCAGTGGGAAACAGGAATGGGCTGAAAAACTGTTTTTT
d_gene: NA; abundance: NA; j_gene: TRBJ1-5; v_gene: TRBV21-1; CDR3aa: CASSKAPEGRGIDSNQPQHF; CDR3nt: TGTGCCAGCAGCAAAGCGCCCGAGGGGAGGGGGATAGATAGCAATCAGCCCCAGCATTTT
d_gene: NA; abundance: NA; j_gene: TRBJ2-2; v_gene: TRBV6-6; CDR3aa: CASHGESKTGELFF; CDR3nt: TGTGCCAGCCATGGGGAGTCGAAGACCGGGGAGCTGTTTTTT
d_gene: NA; abundance: NA; j_gene: TRBJ1-1; v_gene: TRBV7-9; CDR3aa: CASSLSGSETNTEAFF; CDR3nt: TGTGCCAGCAGCTTATCGGGGTCTGAGACGAACACTGAAGCTTTCTTT
d_gene: NA; abundance: NA; j_gene: TRBJ1-2; v_gene: TRBV19; CDR3aa: CASSMGLGEFYGYTF; CDR3nt: TGTGCCAGTAGTATGGGTCTCGGAGAGTTCTATGGCTACACCTTC
d_gene: TRBD1; abundance: NA; j_gene: TRBJ2-7; v_gene: TRBV19; CDR3aa: CASSNRDRWTEPSYEQYF; CDR3nt: TGTGCCAGTAGTAACCGGGACAGGTGGACTGAACCCTCCTACGAGCAGTACTTC
d_gene: TRBD1; abundance: NA; j_gene: TRBJ2-6; v_gene: TRBV6-1; CDR3aa: CASSEQTGFLSGANVLTF; CDR3nt: TGTGCCAGCAGTGAACAGACAGGGTTCCTCTCTGGGGCCAACGTCCTGACTTTC
d_gene: NA; abundance: NA; j_gene: TRBJ2-1; v_gene: TRBV6-4; CDR3aa: CATQTTGTRDYNEQFF; CDR3nt: TGTGCCACGCAAACTACCGGGACTCGCGACTACAATGAGCAGTTCTTC
d_gene: NA; abundance: NA; j_gene: TRBJ1-2; v_gene: TRBV2; CDR3aa: CASLPERVNYGYTF; CDR3nt: TGTGCCAGCCTTCCTGAACGGGTTAACTATGGCTACACCTTC
d_gene: TRBD1; abundance: NA; j_gene: TRBJ2-5; v_gene: TRBV7-2; CDR3aa: CASSPNGQVTETQYF; CDR3nt: TGTGCCAGCAGCCCAAATGGACAGGTTACGGAGACCCAGTACTTC
d_gene: NA; abundance: NA; j_gene: TRBJ2-7; v_gene: TRBV27; CDR3aa: CASSLSRAYEQYF; CDR3nt: TGTGCCAGCAGTTTATCGCGAGCCTACGAGCAGTACTTC
d_gene: NA; abundance: NA; j_gene: TRBJ1-2; v_gene: TRBV5-1; CDR3aa: CASSPDTGGGYTF; CDR3nt: TGCGCCAGCAGCCCAGACACGGGAGGAGGCTACACCTTC